What follows is one TCR beta chain and its context. Its cognate antigen is unknown. J gave up 4 bases and V 6 bases, and 8 bases lay outside the gene matches. The V gene's germline CDR1 is SNHLY and CDR2 FYNNEI. The CDR3 covers 15 residues. The data derive from a study of cytomegalovirus exposure and HLA in healthy donors. Study observations and caveats: Earlier findings revealed that most TCR beta V segments proved productive either about 90% or about 30% of the time. The likely explanation for a cluster of highly shared sequence variants was sequencing artifact. TCR beta chains numbering 150 to 200 were designated cytomegalovirus-associated.

Researchers ran the PCR with 60 Vbeta and 13 Jbeta primers. Some clones are missing from TCRdb's copy, which holds only in-frame ones; the method was immunoSEQ multiplex PCR. The sample yields some 210,000 clones, 60% to 80% seen once. Sequenced input: PBMCs. The clonotype originates from a woman in her twenties or thirties in good health and CMV-seropositive. The V and J genes are TRBV2 and TRBJ1-4; 7 bases are shared with TRBD1. The CDR3 loop reads CASRAMTGSNEKLFF. CDR3 nucleotide sequence: TGTGCCAGCAGGGCCATGACAGGGAGTAATGAAAAACTGTTTTTT.